The next 2 T cell receptor beta chains were all read from a single sample in a study of OX40 agonist ivuxolimab in advanced cancers. TCRdb keeps only in-frame clones here, not all; method: immunoSEQ multiplex PCR. The sample lists 84,000 or so clones; about 94% were seen once. Sequencing was performed on CD4+ or CD8+ T cells sorted from blood, taken in a trial of the OX40 agonist ivuxolimab. Source of these receptors: an adult with an advanced solid tumor such as melanoma, head and neck, liver or kidney cancer.

The V and J genes are TRBV2 and TRBJ2-7, with 7 bases aligning to TRBD2. CDR3 length: 11 residues. Trimming removed 8 bases from V and 5 bases from J; junction bases left unmatched: 3. From germline, CDR1 is SNHLY and CDR2 FYNNEI. In DNA form, the CDR3 reads TGTGCCAGCCGGGGGGAGAACGAGCAGTACTTC. It encodes CASRGENEQYF.

The V call is TRBV5-6, the J call TRBJ1-1; possible D gene TRBD1, 6 bases. V lost 2 bases to trimming and J lost 3 bases, with 11 bases between them. Germline V gives CDR1 SGHDT, CDR2 YYEEEE. CDR3 length equals 14 residues. DNA of the CDR3: TGTGCCAGCAGCTTAGACAGGTTTGACACTGAAGCTTTCTTT. Amino acids: CASSLDRFDTEAFF. Together with reference TRBV5-6 and TRBJ1-1, the CDR3 gives the full variable domain: DAGVTQSPTHLIKTRGQQVTLRCSPKSGHDTVSWYQQALGQGPQFIFQYYEEEERQRGNFPDRFSGHQFPNYSSELNVNALLLGDSALYLCASSLDRFDTEAFFGQGTRLTVV.